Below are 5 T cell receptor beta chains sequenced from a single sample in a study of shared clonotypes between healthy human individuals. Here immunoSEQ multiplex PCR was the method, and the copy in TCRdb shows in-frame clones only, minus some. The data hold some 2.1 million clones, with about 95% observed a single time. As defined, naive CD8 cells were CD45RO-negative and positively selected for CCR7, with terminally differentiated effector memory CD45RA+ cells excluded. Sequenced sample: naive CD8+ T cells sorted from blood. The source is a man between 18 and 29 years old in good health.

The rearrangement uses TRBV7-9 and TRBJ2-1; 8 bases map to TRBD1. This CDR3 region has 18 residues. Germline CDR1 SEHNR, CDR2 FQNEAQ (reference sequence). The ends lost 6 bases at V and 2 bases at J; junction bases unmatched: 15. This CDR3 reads CASSSDWDRMVTYNEQFF. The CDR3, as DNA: TGTGCCAGCAGTTCCGATTGGGACAGGATGGTAACCTACAATGAGCAGTTCTTC.

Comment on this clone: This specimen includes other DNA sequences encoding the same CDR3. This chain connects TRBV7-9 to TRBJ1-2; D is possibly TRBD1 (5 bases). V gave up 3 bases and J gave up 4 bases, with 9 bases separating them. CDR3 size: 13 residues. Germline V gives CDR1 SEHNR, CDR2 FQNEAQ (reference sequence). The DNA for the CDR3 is TGTGCCAGCAGCTTGGGGGGGAGCTATGGCTACACCTTC. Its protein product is CASSLGGSYGYTF.

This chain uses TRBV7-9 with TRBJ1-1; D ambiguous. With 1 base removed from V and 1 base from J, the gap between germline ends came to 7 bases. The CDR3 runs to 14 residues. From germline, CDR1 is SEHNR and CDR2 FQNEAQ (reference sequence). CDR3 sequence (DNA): TGTGCCAGCAGCTTAGGAGACGGGAACACTGAAGCTTTCTTT. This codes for CASSLGDGNTEAFF.

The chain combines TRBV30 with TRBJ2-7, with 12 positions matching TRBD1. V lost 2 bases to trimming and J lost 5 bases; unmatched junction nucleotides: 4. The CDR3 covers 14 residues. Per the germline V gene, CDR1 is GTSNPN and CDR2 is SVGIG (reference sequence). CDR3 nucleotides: TGTGCCTGGAGTACGGGACAGGGGGCCAACGAGCAGTACTTC. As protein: CAWSTGQGANEQYF.

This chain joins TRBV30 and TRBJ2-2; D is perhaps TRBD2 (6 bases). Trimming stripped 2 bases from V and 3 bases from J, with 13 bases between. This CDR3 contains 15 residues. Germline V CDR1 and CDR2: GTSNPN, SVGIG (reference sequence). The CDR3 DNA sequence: TGTGCCTGGAGTCCCCTATCGGGAGACACCGGGGAGCTGTTTTTT. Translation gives CAWSPLSGDTGELFF.